The rows below give T cell receptor beta chains drawn from one sample of a study of CD8+ T cells in alopecia areata. The assay was immunoSEQ multiplex PCR, and TCRdb's table has in-frame clones only and misses some. The table includes around 170,000 clones, about half detected once. Sequencing used CD8+ T cells sorted from blood, obtained at week 52, from a patient treated with tofacitinib. The receptor source for this set is a human donor with alopecia areata. CDR3s include the opening cysteine and the closing phenylalanine or tryptophan. The D gene is left open where the match is weak. The listing skips clone size in some rows; elsewhere it reads once, few, many or a size class.

TGTGCCAGCAGCTTTGGAGGCCTGGGGGTGAACACTGAAGCTTTCTTT,CASSFGGLGVNTEAFF,.,.,TRBJ1-1,TRBV11-2
TGTGCCAGCAGTTGGTCAGGGACAGCCTATAATTCACCCCTCCACTTT,CASSWSGTAYNSPLHF,.,TRBD1,TRBJ1-6,TRBV27
TGTGCCAGTAGTATGGGGATTCATCGTGGCACAGATACGCAGTATTTT,CASSMGIHRGTDTQYF,few,.,TRBJ2-3,TRBV19
TGTGCCGGACGACGGGGCCTAACCGGGGAGCTGTTTTTT,CAGRRGLTGELFF,.,.,TRBJ2-2,TRBV7-2
TGTGCCAGCAGTGTGGACAACACCGGGGAGCTGTTTTTT,CASSVDNTGELFF,few,.,TRBJ2-2,TRBV6-4
TGTGCCACCTCTGGGGATATAGGAGAGACCCAGTACTTC,CATSGDIGETQYF,few,.,TRBJ2-5,TRBV7-6
TGCAGCGTTGAAACTGATATGGGGACCCAGTACTTC,CSVETDMGTQYF,.,.,TRBJ2-5,TRBV29-1
TGCAGCGTTATTACAGAGGGGGCTGAAGCTTTCTTT,CSVITEGAEAFF,.,.,TRBJ1-1,TRBV29-1
TGCGCCAGCAGCTTGGAGCACGAGACCCAGTACTTC,CASSLEHETQYF,.,.,TRBJ2-5,TRBV5-1
TGTGCCAGCAGCTTGGACGGCAATCAGCCCCAGCATTTT,CASSLDGNQPQHF,few,.,TRBJ1-5,TRBV5-6
TGTGCCAGCAGTTTATCAGGCAGGGCCGGCTACACCTTC,CASSLSGRAGYTF,.,.,TRBJ1-2,TRBV27
TGTGCCAGCAGGACAGGGCACATGACCCTCCACTTT,CASRTGHMTLHF,.,TRBD1,TRBJ1-6,TRBV27
TGTGCCAGCATCTTCTCCTACGAGCAGTACTTC,CASIFSYEQYF,.,.,TRBJ2-7,TRBV27
TGTGCCAGCAGCGACTTCCGGGACATCACAGATACGCAGTATTTT,CASSDFRDITDTQYF,few,.,TRBJ2-3,TRBV9
TGTGCCAGCAGTTACTTAAGCGGGGCTAACGAAGAGACCCAGTACTTC,CASSYLSGANEETQYF,few,TRBD2,TRBJ2-5,TRBV6-5
TGTGCCTGGAGTAGAGCGGGACAGCTTAATCAGCCCCAGCATTTT,CAWSRAGQLNQPQHF,.,TRBD1,TRBJ1-5,TRBV30
TGTGCCAGCAGCGCAGTGACAGGGACCCCCTACAATGAGCAGTTCTTC,CASSAVTGTPYNEQFF,.,TRBD1,TRBJ2-1,TRBV5-6
TGTGCCAGCAGCTCGGCTCAGGGCCTCTCCTACGAGCAGTACTTC,CASSSAQGLSYEQYF,.,.,TRBJ2-7,TRBV11-2
TGTGCCAGCAGTGAGGGACAGGGTGGTTTGAACACTGAAGCTTTCTTT,CASSEGQGGLNTEAFF,.,TRBD1,TRBJ1-1,TRBV10-3
TGCAGCGTTGAAGATGTGGGGACAGGCTCCTACGAGCAGTACTTC,CSVEDVGTGSYEQYF,.,TRBD1,TRBJ2-7,TRBV29-1
TGTGCCAGCAGTCCAACGACAGGGGGCGGCAATCAGCCCCAGCATTTT,CASSPTTGGGNQPQHF,once,TRBD1,TRBJ1-5,TRBV27
TGTGCCTGTACATGGGACAGAGAAGCTTTCTTT,CACTWDREAFF,.,TRBD1,TRBJ1-1,TRBV30
TGTGCCAGCAGCTTAGACAGGGATACCTACGAGCAGTACTTC,CASSLDRDTYEQYF,.,.,TRBJ2-7,TRBV7-2
TGTGCCAGCAGTTACCCTGATACAGGGTCCCATGGCTACACCTTC,CASSYPDTGSHGYTF,.,.,TRBJ1-2,TRBV6-6
TGTGCCTGGAGTGTTGATAGCGGGGTCTACGAGCAGTACTTC,CAWSVDSGVYEQYF,many,TRBD2,TRBJ2-7,TRBV30
TGTGCCAGCAGCTTAGGGTTACAGGGCAAGTCCTACAATGAGCAGTTCTTC,CASSLGLQGKSYNEQFF,.,.,TRBJ2-1,TRBV7-8
TGCGCCAGCAGCCAAGATGAGACAGCAGCGGGGGAGACCCAGTACTTC,CASSQDETAAGETQYF,few,TRBD2,TRBJ2-5,TRBV4-1
TGTGCCAGCAGCCAAGATCTGGGGACAGTTCTTGGCTACACCTTC,CASSQDLGTVLGYTF,few,TRBD1,TRBJ1-2,TRBV4-2
TGTGCCAGCAGTTTGGCATCGGGGCAGCCCCAGCATTTT,CASSLASGQPQHF,.,.,TRBJ1-5,TRBV27
TGTGCCAGCAGCGTAGATCTGAACACTGAAGCTTTCTTT,CASSVDLNTEAFF,few,.,TRBJ1-1,TRBV9
TGTGCCTGGAGTCACCGGGGGGGCTTCTATGAGCAGTTCTTC,CAWSHRGGFYEQFF,.,TRBD2,TRBJ2-1,TRBV30
TGTGCCAGCAGTTACTCGACCGGGGGAATAAATTCACCCCTCCACTTT,CASSYSTGGINSPLHF,few,.,TRBJ1-6,TRBV6-5
TGTGCCAGCAGCCAAGGAGCGGGGACTGAAGCTTTCTTT,CASSQGAGTEAFF,.,.,TRBJ1-1,TRBV7-9
TGTGCCAGCAGTCCTAGCAGCTCCTACGAGCAGTACTTC,CASSPSSSYEQYF,.,.,TRBJ2-7,TRBV25-1
TGCGCCAGCAGCTTGGGAGAGGGGCTGTCCTACGAGCAGTACTTC,CASSLGEGLSYEQYF,.,.,TRBJ2-7,TRBV5-1
TGTGCCAGCAGCTTGGACCGTAATTCACCCCTCCACTTT,CASSLDRNSPLHF,few,.,TRBJ1-6,TRBV5-6
TGTGCCAGCAGCTGGGGGGCGGACTCCTACGAGCAGTACTTC,CASSWGADSYEQYF,once,.,TRBJ2-7,TRBV5-6
TGTGCCAGCATTCCCCGTGGGGTCGGGGAGCTGTTTTTT,CASIPRGVGELFF,.,.,TRBJ2-2,TRBV6-5
TGCGCCAGCAAGGGGGAGCGGAAGACCCAGTACTTC,CASKGERKTQYF,.,.,TRBJ2-5,TRBV5-1
TGTGCCAGCAGCCTCAGCGGGGGTTCCTACAATGAGCAGTTCTTC,CASSLSGGSYNEQFF,few,TRBD2,TRBJ2-1,TRBV11-2
TGCAGCGTATGGACAGGGGGCGGATTTCAAGAGACCCAGTACTTC,CSVWTGGGFQETQYF,.,TRBD1,TRBJ2-5,TRBV29-1
TGTGCCAGCAGCACAAATCAAGGGACGGCCTACGAGCAGTACTTC,CASSTNQGTAYEQYF,.,.,TRBJ2-7,TRBV13
TGTGCCAGCAGTCCCCTGGAGACAGGGTTCCACGAGCAGTACTTC,CASSPLETGFHEQYF,.,TRBD1,TRBJ2-7,TRBV27
TGTGCCAGCACCTCTCAGGGGAGCTCCTACGAGCAGTACTTC,CASTSQGSSYEQYF,few,.,TRBJ2-7,TRBV7-9
TGTGCCAGTAGCAGGGAGGCCTACTATGGCTACACCTTC,CASSREAYYGYTF,.,.,TRBJ1-2,TRBV19
TGCAGCGTTGGGACTAGCGGGGGCACAGATACGCAGTATTTT,CSVGTSGGTDTQYF,few,TRBD2,TRBJ2-3,TRBV29-1
TGCAGCGTACTCCAGGGGGACGAGACCCAGTACTTC,CSVLQGDETQYF,.,TRBD1,TRBJ2-5,TRBV29-1
TGCGCCAGCAGCCAAGATCCCGACAGGAGGGGAACGCAGTATTTT,CASSQDPDRRGTQYF,few,.,TRBJ2-3,TRBV4-3
TGCGCCAGCAGCCAAGATGACCTCTCCTACGAGCAGTACTTC,CASSQDDLSYEQYF,.,.,TRBJ2-7,TRBV4-1
TGTGCCAGCAGCACCACAGGGTCTGGCTACACCTTC,CASSTTGSGYTF,.,.,TRBJ1-2,TRBV27
TGTGCCAGCGCACGACAGGGAGGGACTGAAGCTTTCTTT,CASARQGGTEAFF,.,TRBD1,TRBJ1-1,TRBV25-1
TGTGCCAGCTCACCTACCTTCAGGGGTCAAGAGACCCAGTACTTC,CASSPTFRGQETQYF,.,.,TRBJ2-5,TRBV18
TGCGCCAGCAGCCAAGTTCGGGACAGGCCGCTCGTTGAAGCTTTCTTT,CASSQVRDRPLVEAFF,.,TRBD1,TRBJ1-1,TRBV4-3
TGTGCCTGGAGTGGACAGGTCACTAACACAGATACGCAGTATTTT,CAWSGQVTNTDTQYF,.,.,TRBJ2-3,TRBV30
TGCGCCAGCAGCTCGGGACAGGGGAGCACAGATACGCAGTATTTT,CASSSGQGSTDTQYF,.,TRBD1,TRBJ2-3,TRBV13
TGTGCCAGTAGTGTCAATCGGCACAGTCAGCCCCAGCATTTT,CASSVNRHSQPQHF,.,.,TRBJ1-5,TRBV19